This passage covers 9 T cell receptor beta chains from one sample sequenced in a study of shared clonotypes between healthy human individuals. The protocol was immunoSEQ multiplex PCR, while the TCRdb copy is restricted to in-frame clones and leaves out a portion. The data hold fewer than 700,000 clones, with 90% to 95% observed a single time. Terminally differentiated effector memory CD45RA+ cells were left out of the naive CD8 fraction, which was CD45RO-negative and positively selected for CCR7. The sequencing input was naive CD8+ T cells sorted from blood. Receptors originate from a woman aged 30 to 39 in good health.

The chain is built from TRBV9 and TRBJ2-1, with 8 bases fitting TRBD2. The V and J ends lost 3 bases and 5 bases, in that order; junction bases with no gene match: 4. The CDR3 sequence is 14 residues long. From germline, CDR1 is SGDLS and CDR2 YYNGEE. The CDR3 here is CASSEGLVNNEQFF. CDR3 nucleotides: TGTGCCAGCAGCGAGGGACTAGTTAACAATGAGCAGTTCTTC.

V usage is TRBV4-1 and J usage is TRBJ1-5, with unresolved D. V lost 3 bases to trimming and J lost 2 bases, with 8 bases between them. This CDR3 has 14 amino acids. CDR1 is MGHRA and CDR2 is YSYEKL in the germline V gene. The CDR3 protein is CASSQRRGNQPQHF. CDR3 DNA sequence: TGCGCCAGCAGCCAGAGACGGGGCAATCAGCCCCAGCATTTT.

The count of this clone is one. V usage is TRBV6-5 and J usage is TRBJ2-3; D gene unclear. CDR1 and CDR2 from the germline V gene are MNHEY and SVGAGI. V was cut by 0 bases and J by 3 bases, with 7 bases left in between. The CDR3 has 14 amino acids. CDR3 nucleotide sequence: TGTGCCAGCAGTTACTCGCAGAATACAGATACGCAGTATTTT. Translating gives CASSYSQNTDTQYF.

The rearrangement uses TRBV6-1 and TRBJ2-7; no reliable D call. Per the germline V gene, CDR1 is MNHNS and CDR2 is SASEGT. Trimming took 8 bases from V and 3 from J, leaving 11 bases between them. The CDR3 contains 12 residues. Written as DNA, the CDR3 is TGTGCCAGCCTAAGTTTCGACTACGAGCAGTACTTC. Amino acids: CASLSFDYEQYF.

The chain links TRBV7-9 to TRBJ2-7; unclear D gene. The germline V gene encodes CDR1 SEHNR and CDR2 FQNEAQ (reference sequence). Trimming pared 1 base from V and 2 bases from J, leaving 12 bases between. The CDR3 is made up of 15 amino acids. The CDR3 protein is CASSLEGLAAYEQYF. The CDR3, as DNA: TGTGCCAGCAGCTTAGAAGGGCTTGCAGCCTACGAGCAGTACTTC.

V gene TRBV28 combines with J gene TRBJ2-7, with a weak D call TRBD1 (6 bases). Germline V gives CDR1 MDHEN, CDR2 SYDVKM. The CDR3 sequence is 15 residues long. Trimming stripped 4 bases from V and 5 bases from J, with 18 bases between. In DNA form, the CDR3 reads TGTGCCAGCAGTTCAACCAGGGGAACCCAACACGAGCAGTACTTC. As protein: CASSSTRGTQHEQYF. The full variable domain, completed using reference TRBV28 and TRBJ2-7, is DVKVTQSSRYLVKRTGEKVFLECVQDMDHENMFWYRQDPGLGLRLIYFSYDVKMKEKGDIPEGYSVSREKKERFSLILESASTNQTSMYLCASSSTRGTQHEQYFGPGTRLTVT.

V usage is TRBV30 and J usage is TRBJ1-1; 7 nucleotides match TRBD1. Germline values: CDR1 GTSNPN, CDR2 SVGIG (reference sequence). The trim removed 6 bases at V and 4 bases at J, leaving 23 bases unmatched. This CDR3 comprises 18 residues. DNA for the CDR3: TGTGCCTGCGACTACAAAACAGGGGAGTATTGGATTGGCACTGAAGCTTTCTTT. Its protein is CACDYKTGEYWIGTEAFF. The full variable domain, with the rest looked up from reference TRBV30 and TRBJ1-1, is SQTIHQWPATLVQPVGSPLSLECTVEGTSNPNLYWYRQAAGRGLQLLFYSVGIGQISSEVPQNLSASRPQDRQFILSSKKLLLSDSGFYLCACDYKTGEYWIGTEAFFGQGTRLTVV.

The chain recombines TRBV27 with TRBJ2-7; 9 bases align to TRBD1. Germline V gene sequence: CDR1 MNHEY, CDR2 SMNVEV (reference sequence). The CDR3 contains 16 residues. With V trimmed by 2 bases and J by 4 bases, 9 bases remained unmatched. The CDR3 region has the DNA TGTGCCAGCAGTTTACTTAGGGGACAGGGTCTTTACGAGCAGTACTTC. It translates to CASSLLRGQGLYEQYF.

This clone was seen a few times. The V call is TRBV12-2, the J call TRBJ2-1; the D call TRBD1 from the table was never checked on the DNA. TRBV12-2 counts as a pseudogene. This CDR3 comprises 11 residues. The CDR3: CASPGYNEQFF. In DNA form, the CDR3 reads TGTGCAAGTCCAGGATACAATGAGCAGTTCTTC.